Presented here are 10 T cell receptor beta chains from one specimen sequenced in a study of blood T cells in healthy people across ages. A second about 6 to 12 cycle PCR used barcoded and J-beta primers. TCRdb analysed the 5' RACE reads with MiXCR anew, one entry per CDR3 protein. Among about 970,000 distinct CDR3 sequences, roughly 51% were seen once, and the ten largest hold about 21%. Sequenced input: blood. These receptors all stem from a woman aged 60-75 years in good health.

The chain has TRBV14 and TRBJ1-1, with D perhaps TRBD1 (6 bases). The V end lost 2 bases, the J end lost 4 bases, and 11 bases lay between the germline ends. This CDR3 has 14 residues. Per the germline V gene, CDR1 is SGHDN and CDR2 is FVKESK. The CDR3, as DNA: TGTGCCAGCAGCCAATCCAGGGGTTTCACTGAAGCTTTCTTT. This sequence encodes CASSQSRGFTEAFF.

This clonotype has a handful of counts. CDR3 sequence reads: CASSLGHRQETQYF. The CDR3, as DNA: TGTGCCAGCAGCTTAGGCCACCGACAAGAGACCCAGTACTTC. This chain connects TRBV7-2 to TRBJ2-5; D call uncertain. Looked up from germline, CDR1 is SGHTA and CDR2 is FQGNSA. V lost 1 base, J lost 2 bases, and 8 bases lay in between. This CDR3 is 14 amino acids long. The variable domain in full, completed from reference TRBV7-2 and TRBJ2-5, reads GAGVSQSPSNKVTEKGKDVELRCDPISGHTALYWYRQSLGQGLEFLIYFQGNSAPDKSGLPSDRFSAERTGGSVSTLTIQRTQQEDSAVYLCASSLGHRQETQYFGPGTRLLVL.

The V gene is TRBV6-1, the J gene TRBJ2-3, with unresolved D. The CDR3 is made up of 15 amino acids. Germline V lookup: CDR1 MNHNS, CDR2 SASEGT. V lost 6 bases to trimming and J lost 4 bases, with 17 bases between them. The CDR3 loop reads CASRRRYNFPDTQYF. The CDR3 region has the DNA TGTGCCAGCAGAAGGAGATATAACTTTCCAGATACGCAGTATTTT.

This chain uses TRBV5-6 with TRBJ2-7, with 11 bases fitting TRBD2. Germline CDR1 SGHDT, CDR2 YYEEEE. The CDR3 consists of 15 residues. J gave up 5 bases and V 4 bases, and 8 bases lay outside the gene matches. CDR3 protein: CASSIQLAGAHEQYF. The CDR3 DNA follows: TGTGCCAGCAGCATCCAACTAGCGGGAGCCCACGAGCAGTACTTC.

J is TRBJ2-7 and V is TRBV12-3 or TRBV12-4, with no clear D. The CDR3 totals 14 residues. V was cut by 4 bases and J by 2 bases, with 12 bases left in between. The CDR3 protein is CASSSVTGTYEQYF. The CDR3 DNA follows: TGTGCCAGCAGTTCCGTGACTGGCACCTACGAGCAGTACTTC.

About this clonotype: Being one base from a much bigger clone, this may be a read error. The chain links TRBV7-2 to TRBJ2-1; D might be TRBD2 (6 bases). Germline V gives CDR1 SGHTA, CDR2 FQGNSA. The length of the CDR3 is 15 residues. DNA of the CDR3: TGTGCCGGCAGCACGACTAGTGCCTCCTACAATGAGCAGTTCTTC. It encodes CAGSTTSASYNEQFF.

The chain combines TRBV11-2 with TRBJ1-4; a possible D gene is TRBD1 (6 bases). V was cut by 1 base and J by 8 bases, with 11 bases left in between. This CDR3 is built from 14 residues. Germline values: CDR1 SGHAT, CDR2 FQNNGV. In DNA form, the CDR3 reads TGTGCCAGCAGCTTAGTTCCGGGGGGCGAAAAACTGTTTTTT. Translated, it gives CASSLVPGGEKLFF.

In regard to this clonotype: One end of the junction does not line up with germline, which may come from a read error. The chain is built from TRBV29-1 and TRBJ2-3; D uncertain. The CDR3 runs to 12 residues. CDR1 is SQVTM, CDR2 ANQGSEA, per germline. CDR3: CSVYLLTETQYF. For the CDR3, the DNA is TGCAGCGTCTATTTACTCACAGAGACGCAGTATTTT.

The table lists this clonotype with a few counts. The J gene is TRBJ2-5, the V gene TRBV4-1; tentative D call: TRBD2 (6 bases). The CDR3 is 18 residues long. Germline lookup yields CDR1 MGHRA and CDR2 YSYEKL. Trimming pared 0 bases from V and 1 base from J, leaving 18 bases between. The CDR3 sequence is CASSQDRAPGVTQETQYF. The DNA of the CDR3 is TGCGCCAGCAGCCAAGATCGGGCCCCGGGGGTAACCCAAGAGACCCAGTACTTC.

Notes on this clonotype: One end of the junction fails to match germline, which may point to a read error. The rearrangement links TRBV5-1 to TRBJ1-6; 9 bases fit TRBD1. Germline V gives CDR1 SGHRS, CDR2 YFSETQ. This CDR3 contains 16 residues. DNA of the CDR3: TGCGCCGGCAGCTTGGAGGTCAGGACAGGGGATTCACCCCTCCACTTT. This codes for CAGSLEVRTGDSPLHF.